The 4 T cell receptor beta chains reported below all come from one sample, sequenced in a study of CD8 T cells in Susac syndrome. Random hexamers served to reverse transcribe roughly 0.5 to 1 ug RNA. TCRdb itself ran the immunoSEQ multiplex PCR reads through MiXCR, one entry per CDR3 protein. This table holds 100,000 to 150,000 distinct CDR3 sequences, over 85% found once. Sequenced sample: CD8+ T cells from PBMCs. Receptors were obtained from a human donor with multiple sclerosis.

Here the CDR3 reads CASSFGGAGGPWGTQYF. The CDR3 DNA reads TGTGCCAGCAGCTTTGGGGGGGCGGGAGGGCCATGGGGGACCCAGTACTTC. The V gene is TRBV2, the J gene TRBJ2-5, with 9 positions matching TRBD2. V trimming: 6 bases; J trimming: 7 bases; junction bases outside the gene matches: 18. From germline, CDR1 is SNHLY and CDR2 FYNNEI. This CDR3 has 17 amino acids. Combining the CDR3 with reference TRBV2 and TRBJ2-5 gives the whole variable domain EPEVTQTPSHQVTQMGQEVILRCVPISNHLYFYWYRQILGQKVEFLVSFYNNEISEKSEIFDDQFSVERPDGSNFTLKIRSTKLEDSAMYFCASSFGGAGGPWGTQYFGPGTRLLVL.

The V and J genes are TRBV5-1 and TRBJ2-5; 11 nucleotides match TRBD1. CDR1 is SGHRS and CDR2 is YFSETQ in the germline V gene. With 5 bases clipped from V and 1 base from J, the junction kept 7 bases outside the gene matches. This CDR3 has 16 residues. The CDR3 spells CASSNPGQGGQETQYF. The DNA of the CDR3 is TGCGCCAGCAGTAATCCGGGACAGGGGGGCCAAGAGACCCAGTACTTC.

J is TRBJ2-5 and V is TRBV4-1; 9 bases are shared with TRBD2. With 0 bases clipped from V and 8 bases from J, the junction kept 7 bases outside the gene matches. The germline gives CDR1 MGHRA, CDR2 YSYEKL. The CDR3 runs to 15 residues. The CDR3 DNA is TGCGCCAGCAGCCAAGATGTGGCTAGCGGGGATACCCAGTACTTC. It specifies CASSQDVASGDTQYF.

Comment on this clonotype: The germline gene is not matched at one end of the junction; a read error may be the cause. This chain joins TRBV19 and TRBJ2-4; TRBD1 agrees at 7 bases. This CDR3 spans 12 amino acids. Germline values: CDR1 LNHDA, CDR2 SQIVND (reference sequence). The CDR3 sequence is CASSFPGQAPNF. The CDR3 nucleotides read TGTGCCAGTAGTTTCCCTGGACAGGCCCCCAACTTC.